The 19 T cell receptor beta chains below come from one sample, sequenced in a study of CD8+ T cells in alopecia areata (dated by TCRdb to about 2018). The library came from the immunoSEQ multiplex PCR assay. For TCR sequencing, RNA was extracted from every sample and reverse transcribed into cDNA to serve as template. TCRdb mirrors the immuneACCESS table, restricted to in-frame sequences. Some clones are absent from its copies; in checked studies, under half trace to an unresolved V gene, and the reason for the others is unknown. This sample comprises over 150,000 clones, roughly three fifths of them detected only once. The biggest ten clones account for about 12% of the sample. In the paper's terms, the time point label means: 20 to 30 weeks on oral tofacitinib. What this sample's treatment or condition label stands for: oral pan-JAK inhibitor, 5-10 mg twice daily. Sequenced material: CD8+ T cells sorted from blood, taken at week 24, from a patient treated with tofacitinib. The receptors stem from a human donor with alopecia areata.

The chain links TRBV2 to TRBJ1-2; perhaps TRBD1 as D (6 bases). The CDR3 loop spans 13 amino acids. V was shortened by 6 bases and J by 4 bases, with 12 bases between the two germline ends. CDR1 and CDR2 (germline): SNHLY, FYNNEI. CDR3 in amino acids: CASRRTELYGYTF. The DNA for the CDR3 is TGTGCCAGCAGACGGACAGAACTCTATGGCTACACCTTC. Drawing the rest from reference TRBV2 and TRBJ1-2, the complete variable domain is EPEVTQTPSHQVTQMGQEVILRCVPISNHLYFYWYRQILGQKVEFLVSFYNNEISEKSEIFDDQFSVERPDGSNFTLKIRSTKLEDSAMYFCASRRTELYGYTFGSGTRLTVV.

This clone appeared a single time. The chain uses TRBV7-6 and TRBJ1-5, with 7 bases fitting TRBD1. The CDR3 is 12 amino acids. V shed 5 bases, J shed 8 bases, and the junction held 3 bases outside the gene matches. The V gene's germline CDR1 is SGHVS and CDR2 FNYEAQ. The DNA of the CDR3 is TGTGCCAGCAGCGCCAGGGGGGAGCCCCAGCATTTT. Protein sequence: CASSARGEPQHF. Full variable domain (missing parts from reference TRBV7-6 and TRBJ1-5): GAGVSQSPRYKVTKRGQDVALRCDPISGHVSLYWYRQALGQGPEFLTYFNYEAQQDKSGLPNDRFSAERPEGSISTLTIQRTEQRDSAMYRCASSARGEPQHFGDGTRLSIL.

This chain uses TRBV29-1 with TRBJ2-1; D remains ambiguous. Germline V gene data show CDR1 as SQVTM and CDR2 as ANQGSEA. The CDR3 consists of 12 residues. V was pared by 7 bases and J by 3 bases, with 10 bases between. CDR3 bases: TGCAGCGGGGTGGAAGGCTACAATGAGCAGTTCTTC. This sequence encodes CSGVEGYNEQFF.

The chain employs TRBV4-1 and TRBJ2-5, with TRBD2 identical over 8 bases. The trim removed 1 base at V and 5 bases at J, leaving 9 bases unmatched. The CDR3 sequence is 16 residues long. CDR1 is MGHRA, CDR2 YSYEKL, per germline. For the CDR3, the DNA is TGCGCCAGCAGCCAAGTATTCGGGGGGGCCGGTGAGACCCAGTACTTC. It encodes CASSQVFGGAGETQYF.

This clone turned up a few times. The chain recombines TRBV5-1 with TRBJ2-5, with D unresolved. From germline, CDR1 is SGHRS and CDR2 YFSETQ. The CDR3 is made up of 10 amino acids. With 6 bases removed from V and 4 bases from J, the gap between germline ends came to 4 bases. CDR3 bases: TGCGCCAGCAAGGGAGAGACCCAGTACTTC. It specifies CASKGETQYF.

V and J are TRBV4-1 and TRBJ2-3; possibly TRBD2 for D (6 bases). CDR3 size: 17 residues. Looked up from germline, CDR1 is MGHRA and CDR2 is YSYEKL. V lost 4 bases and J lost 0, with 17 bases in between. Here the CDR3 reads CASSPYQSGGSTDTQYF. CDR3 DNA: TGCGCCAGCAGCCCCTACCAGTCCGGGGGTAGCACAGATACGCAGTATTTT.

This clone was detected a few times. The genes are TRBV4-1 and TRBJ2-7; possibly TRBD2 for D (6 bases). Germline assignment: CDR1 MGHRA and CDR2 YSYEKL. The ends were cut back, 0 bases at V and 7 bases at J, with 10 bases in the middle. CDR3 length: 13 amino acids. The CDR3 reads CASSQESGVEQYF. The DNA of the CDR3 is TGCGCCAGCAGCCAAGAGTCGGGGGTAGAGCAGTACTTC.

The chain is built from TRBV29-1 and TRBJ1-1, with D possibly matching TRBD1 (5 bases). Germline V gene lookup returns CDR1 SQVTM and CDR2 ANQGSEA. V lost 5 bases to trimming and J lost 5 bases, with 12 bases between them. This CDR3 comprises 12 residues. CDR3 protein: CSVRPGGTEAFF. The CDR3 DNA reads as TGCAGCGTTCGCCCCGGGGGTACTGAAGCTTTCTTT.

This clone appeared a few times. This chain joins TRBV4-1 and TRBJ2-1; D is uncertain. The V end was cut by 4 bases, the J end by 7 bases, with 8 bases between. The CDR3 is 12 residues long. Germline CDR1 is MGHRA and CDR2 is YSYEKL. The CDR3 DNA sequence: TGCGCCAGCAGCCGTAAAGGGAATGAGCAGTTCTTC. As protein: CASSRKGNEQFF.

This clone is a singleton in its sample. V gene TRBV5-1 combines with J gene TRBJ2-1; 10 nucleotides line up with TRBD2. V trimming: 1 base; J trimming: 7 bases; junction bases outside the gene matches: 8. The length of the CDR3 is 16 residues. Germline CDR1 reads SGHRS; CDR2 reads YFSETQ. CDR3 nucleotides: TGCGCCAGCAGCTTGTCCCAGCGGGGGGGCGGAAATGAGCAGTTCTTC. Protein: CASSLSQRGGGNEQFF.

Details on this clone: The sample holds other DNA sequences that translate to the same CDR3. DNA of the CDR3: TGTGCCAGCAGCTTATCTACTGAAGCTTTCTTT. This encodes CASSLSTEAFF. This sequence joins TRBV5-6 and TRBJ1-1; no definite D call. Germline CDR1 and CDR2: SGHDT and YYEEEE. V lost 2 bases and J 5 bases, leaving 4 bases between the germline ends. This CDR3 has 11 amino acids.

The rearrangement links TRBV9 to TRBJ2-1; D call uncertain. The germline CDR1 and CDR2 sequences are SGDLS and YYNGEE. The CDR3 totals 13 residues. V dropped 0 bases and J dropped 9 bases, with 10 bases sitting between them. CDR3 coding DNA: TGTGCCAGCAGCGTAGGGGTGGGTGGTGAGCAGTTCTTC. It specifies CASSVGVGGEQFF.

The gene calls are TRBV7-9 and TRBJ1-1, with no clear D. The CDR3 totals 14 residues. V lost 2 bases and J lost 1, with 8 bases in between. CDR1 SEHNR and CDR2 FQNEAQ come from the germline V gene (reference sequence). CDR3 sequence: CASSLQVRNTEAFF. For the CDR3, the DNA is TGTGCCAGCAGCTTACAGGTCAGGAACACTGAAGCTTTCTTT.

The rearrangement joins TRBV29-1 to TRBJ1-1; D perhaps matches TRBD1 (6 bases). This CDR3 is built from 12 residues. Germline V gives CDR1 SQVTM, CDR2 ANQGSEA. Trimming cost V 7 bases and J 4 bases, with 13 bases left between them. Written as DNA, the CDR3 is TGCAGCGCGATCACAGGGACCACTGAAGCTTTCTTT. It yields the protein CSAITGTTEAFF.

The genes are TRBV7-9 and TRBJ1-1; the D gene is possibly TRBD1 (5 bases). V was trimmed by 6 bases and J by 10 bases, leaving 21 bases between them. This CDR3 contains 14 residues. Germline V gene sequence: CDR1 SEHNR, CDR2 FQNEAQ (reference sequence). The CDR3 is CASSAGNRYFGAFF. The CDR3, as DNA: TGTGCCAGCAGTGCAGGGAATAGATACTTTGGAGCTTTCTTT.

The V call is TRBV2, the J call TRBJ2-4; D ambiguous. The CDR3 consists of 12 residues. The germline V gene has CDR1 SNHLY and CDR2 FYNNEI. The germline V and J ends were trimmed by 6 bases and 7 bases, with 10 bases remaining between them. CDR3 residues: CASRGLWNIQYF. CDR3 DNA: TGTGCCAGCAGAGGGCTCTGGAACATTCAGTACTTC.

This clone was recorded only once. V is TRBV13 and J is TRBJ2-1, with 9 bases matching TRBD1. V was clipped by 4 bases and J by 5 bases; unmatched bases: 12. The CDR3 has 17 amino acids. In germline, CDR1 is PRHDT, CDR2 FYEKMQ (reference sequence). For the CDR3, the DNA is TGTGCCAGCAGCTCACGAACCGGGACAGGGCCTAACAATGAGCAGTTCTTC. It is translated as CASSSRTGTGPNNEQFF. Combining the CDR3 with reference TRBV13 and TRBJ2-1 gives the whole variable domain AAGVIQSPRHLIKEKRETATLKCYPIPRHDTVYWYQQGPGQDPQFLISFYEKMQSDKGSIPDRFSAQQFSDYHSELNMSSLELGDSALYFCASSSRTGTGPNNEQFFGPGTRLTVL.

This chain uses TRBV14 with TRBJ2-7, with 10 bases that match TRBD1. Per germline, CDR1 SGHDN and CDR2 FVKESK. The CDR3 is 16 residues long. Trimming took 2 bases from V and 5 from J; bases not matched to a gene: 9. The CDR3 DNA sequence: TGTGCCAGCAGCCAATACCTCGGACAGGGGGTTAACGAGCAGTACTTC. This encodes CASSQYLGQGVNEQYF. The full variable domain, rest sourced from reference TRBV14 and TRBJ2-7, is EAGVTQFPSHSVIEKGQTVTLRCDPISGHDNLYWYRRVMGKEIKFLLHFVKESKQDESGMPNNRFLAERTGGTYSTLKVQPAELEDSGVYFCASSQYLGQGVNEQYFGPGTRLTVT.

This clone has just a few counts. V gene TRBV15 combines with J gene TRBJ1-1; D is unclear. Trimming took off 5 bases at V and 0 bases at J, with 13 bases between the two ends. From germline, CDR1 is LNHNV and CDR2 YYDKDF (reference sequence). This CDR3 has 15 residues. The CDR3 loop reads CATSGWSFMNTEAFF. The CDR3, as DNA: TGTGCCACCAGCGGTTGGAGCTTTATGAACACTGAAGCTTTCTTT. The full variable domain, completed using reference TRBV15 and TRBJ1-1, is DAMVIQNPRYQVTQFGKPVTLSCSQTLNHNVMYWYQQKSSQAPKLLFHYYDKDFNNEADTPDNFQSRRPNTSFCFLDIRSPGLGDTAMYLCATSGWSFMNTEAFFGQGTRLTVV.